A selection of T cell receptor beta chains follows, all from one sample in a study of identical twins. TCRdb reanalysed the 5' RACE reads using MiXCR and keeps one entry per CDR3 protein. This sample has 1.5 million to 2 million distinct CDR3 sequences, with about 32% found just once. The source material was cord blood. The receptors stem from a newborn girl in good health. CDR3s include the opening cysteine and the closing phenylalanine or tryptophan. Fields, in order: D gene, J gene, V gene, clone size, CDR3 length, CDR3 DNA, CDR3 protein. D genes are given only for firm matches. Size is omitted from some rows. Given values are once, few, many or a class for expanded clones.

d_call: TRBD1; j_call: TRBJ1-2; v_call: TRBV10-3; clone_size: NA; cdr3_length: 15; cdr3_nt: TGTGCCATCAGTGAAGGAGGGGGCGTGGGGTATGGCTACACCTTC; cdr3_aa: CAISEGGGVGYGYTF
d_call: NA; j_call: TRBJ2-3; v_call: TRBV3-1; clone_size: few; cdr3_length: 13; cdr3_nt: TGTGCCAGCAGCCAAGGACCCAGCAGCGGGCAGTATTTT; cdr3_aa: CASSQGPSSGQYF
d_call: TRBD2; j_call: TRBJ2-3; v_call: TRBV11-2; clone_size: few; cdr3_length: 16; cdr3_nt: TGTGCCAGCAGCTTAACTAGCGGGAGTGGTGCAGATACGCAGTATTTT; cdr3_aa: CASSLTSGSGADTQYF
d_call: TRBD2; j_call: TRBJ2-7; v_call: TRBV10-3; clone_size: few; cdr3_length: 14; cdr3_nt: TGTGCCATCAGGGGGACTAGTGGCATCTACGAGCAGTACTTC; cdr3_aa: CAIRGTSGIYEQYF
d_call: TRBD2; j_call: TRBJ2-1; v_call: TRBV4-2; clone_size: NA; cdr3_length: 17; cdr3_nt: TGTGCCAGCAGCTCCGGACTAGCGGGAGTGTTTAGGAATGAGCAGTTCTTC; cdr3_aa: CASSSGLAGVFRNEQFF
d_call: NA; j_call: TRBJ2-7; v_call: TRBV6-2/TRBV6-3; clone_size: NA; cdr3_length: 15; cdr3_nt: TGTGCCAGCAGTTACACACGGACAGCATCCCGCGAGCAGTACTTC; cdr3_aa: CASSYTRTASREQYF
d_call: TRBD2; j_call: TRBJ2-7; v_call: TRBV2; clone_size: NA; cdr3_length: 13; cdr3_nt: TGTGCCAGCAGTGATGCGGGGGGGGCCGAGCAGTACTTC; cdr3_aa: CASSDAGGAEQYF
d_call: NA; j_call: TRBJ2-5; v_call: TRBV4-2; clone_size: few; cdr3_length: 15; cdr3_nt: TGTGCCAGCAGCCAAGAAGTTGGAGGGTTGGAGACCCAGTACTTC; cdr3_aa: CASSQEVGGLETQYF
d_call: NA; j_call: TRBJ2-4; v_call: TRBV3-1; clone_size: NA; cdr3_length: 13; cdr3_nt: TGTGCCAGCAGCCCCCCCCCCAAAAACATTCAGTACTTC; cdr3_aa: CASSPPPKNIQYF
d_call: NA; j_call: TRBJ1-5; v_call: TRBV6-1; clone_size: NA; cdr3_length: 16; cdr3_nt: TGTGCCAGCAGTGCTTTCCCCGACAGGCGGGGACAGCCCCAGCATTTT; cdr3_aa: CASSAFPDRRGQPQHF
d_call: NA; j_call: TRBJ2-7; v_call: TRBV6-1; clone_size: NA; cdr3_length: 14; cdr3_nt: TGTGCCAGCAGTGAGTTAGCGGCCTACAATGAGCAGTACTTC; cdr3_aa: CASSELAAYNEQYF
d_call: NA; j_call: TRBJ1-1; v_call: TRBV6-1; clone_size: few; cdr3_length: 14; cdr3_nt: TGTGCCAGCAGGTCACTAGGGGGGGACACTGAAGCTTTCTTT; cdr3_aa: CASRSLGGDTEAFF
d_call: NA; j_call: TRBJ2-7; v_call: TRBV21-1; clone_size: few; cdr3_length: 15; cdr3_nt: TGTGCCAGCAGCAAAGATTCTCAGGGGGGCTACGAGCAGTACTTC; cdr3_aa: CASSKDSQGGYEQYF
d_call: TRBD1; j_call: TRBJ1-2; v_call: TRBV4-2; clone_size: NA; cdr3_length: 15; cdr3_nt: TGTGCCAGCAGCCAAGATGGACAGGGTCAGGGGAGCTACACCTTC; cdr3_aa: CASSQDGQGQGSYTF
d_call: NA; j_call: TRBJ2-5; v_call: TRBV20-1; clone_size: NA; cdr3_length: 15; cdr3_nt: TGCAGTGCTCCGCGAAGGGGGGCTGGCGGAGAGACCCAGTACTTC; cdr3_aa: CSAPRRGAGGETQYF
d_call: NA; j_call: TRBJ1-4; v_call: TRBV12-3/TRBV12-4; clone_size: NA; cdr3_length: 14; cdr3_nt: TGTGCCAGCAGTTTACGACAGCCTAATGAAAAACTGTTTTTT; cdr3_aa: CASSLRQPNEKLFF
d_call: NA; j_call: TRBJ2-3; v_call: TRBV9; clone_size: NA; cdr3_length: 15; cdr3_nt: TGTGCCAGCAGCCCGCGAGGGTCAGTCACAGATACGCAGTATTTT; cdr3_aa: CASSPRGSVTDTQYF
d_call: NA; j_call: TRBJ1-1; v_call: TRBV7-9; clone_size: many; cdr3_length: 13; cdr3_nt: TGTGCCAGCAGCTTAGCGCAGGGCACTGAAGCTTTCTTT; cdr3_aa: CASSLAQGTEAFF
d_call: NA; j_call: TRBJ2-7; v_call: TRBV2; clone_size: NA; cdr3_length: 15; cdr3_nt: TGTGCCAGCAGTCCCGCAGGGCCCGGCTCCTACGAGCAGTACTTC; cdr3_aa: CASSPAGPGSYEQYF
d_call: NA; j_call: TRBJ2-7; v_call: TRBV11-2; clone_size: NA; cdr3_length: 15; cdr3_nt: TGTGCCAGCAGCTTGCAACAGGGTGACCCTTACGAGCAGTACTTC; cdr3_aa: CASSLQQGDPYEQYF
d_call: NA; j_call: TRBJ2-2; v_call: TRBV5-1; clone_size: few; cdr3_length: 14; cdr3_nt: TGCGCCAGCAGCCCAACTAGCAACACCGGGGAGCTGTTTTTT; cdr3_aa: CASSPTSNTGELFF
d_call: NA; j_call: TRBJ1-2; v_call: TRBV20-1; clone_size: NA; cdr3_length: 14; cdr3_nt: TGCAGTGCTAGGGGGGAACAGGGAGGTTATGGCTACACCTTC; cdr3_aa: CSARGEQGGYGYTF
d_call: NA; j_call: TRBJ1-5; v_call: TRBV27; clone_size: NA; cdr3_length: 15; cdr3_nt: TGTGCCAGCAGCGCACGGGGGCTCGCAAATCAGCCCCAGCATTTT; cdr3_aa: CASSARGLANQPQHF
d_call: NA; j_call: TRBJ1-5; v_call: TRBV6-1; clone_size: NA; cdr3_length: 16; cdr3_nt: TGTGCCAGCAGTGAGGAGAGGCCCGCCCTCAATCAGCCCCAGCATTTT; cdr3_aa: CASSEERPALNQPQHF
d_call: NA; j_call: TRBJ2-7; v_call: TRBV3-1; clone_size: NA; cdr3_length: 15; cdr3_nt: TGTGCCAGCAGCCAAGGCGACAGGCTCCTCTACGAGCAGTACTTC; cdr3_aa: CASSQGDRLLYEQYF
d_call: TRBD2; j_call: TRBJ2-1; v_call: TRBV7-2; clone_size: few; cdr3_length: 16; cdr3_nt: TGTGCCAGCAGCCTACTGAGGCTAGCGGGGACCAATGAGCAGTTCTTC; cdr3_aa: CASSLLRLAGTNEQFF